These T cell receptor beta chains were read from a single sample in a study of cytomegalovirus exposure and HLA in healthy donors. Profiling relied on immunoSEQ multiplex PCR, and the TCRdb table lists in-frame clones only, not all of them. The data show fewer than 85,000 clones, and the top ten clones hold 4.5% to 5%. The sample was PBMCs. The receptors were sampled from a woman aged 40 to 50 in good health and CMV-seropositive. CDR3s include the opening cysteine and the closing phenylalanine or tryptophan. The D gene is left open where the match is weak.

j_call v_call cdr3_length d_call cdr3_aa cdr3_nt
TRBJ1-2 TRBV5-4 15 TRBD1 CASRVTGGANYGYTF TGTGCCAGCAGGGTGACAGGGGGCGCTAACTATGGCTACACCTTC
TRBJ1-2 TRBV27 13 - CASSNRPESGYTF TGTGCCAGCAGTAACAGGCCCGAGTCGGGCTACACCTTC
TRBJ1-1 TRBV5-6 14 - CASSFSSEGTEAFF TGCGCCAGCAGCTTCTCATCAGAGGGCACTGAAGCTTTCTTT
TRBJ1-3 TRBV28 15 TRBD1 CASRTDREAGNTIYF TGTGCCAGCAGAACAGACAGGGAAGCTGGAAACACCATATATTTT
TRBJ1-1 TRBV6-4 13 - CASSEGRNTEAFF TGTGCCAGCAGTGAGGGCCGGAACACTGAAGCTTTCTTT
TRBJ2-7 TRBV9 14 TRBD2 CASSTTGGLDEQYF TGTGCCAGCAGCACGACGGGAGGACTAGACGAGCAGTACTTC
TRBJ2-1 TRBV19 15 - CASSPVVLSYNEQFF TGTGCCAGTAGCCCGGTAGTCCTCTCCTACAATGAGCAGTTCTTC
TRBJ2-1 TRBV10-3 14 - CAISESAGNNEQFF TGTGCCATCAGTGAGTCGGCAGGGAATAATGAGCAGTTCTTC
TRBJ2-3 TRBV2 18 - CASKGWGQRMGLTDTQYF TGTGCCAGCAAGGGGTGGGGTCAAAGGATGGGATTAACAGATACGCAGTATTTT
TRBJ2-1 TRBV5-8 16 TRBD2 CASSSGLAGTYNEQFF TGTGCCAGCAGCTCAGGACTAGCGGGAACCTACAATGAGCAGTTCTTC